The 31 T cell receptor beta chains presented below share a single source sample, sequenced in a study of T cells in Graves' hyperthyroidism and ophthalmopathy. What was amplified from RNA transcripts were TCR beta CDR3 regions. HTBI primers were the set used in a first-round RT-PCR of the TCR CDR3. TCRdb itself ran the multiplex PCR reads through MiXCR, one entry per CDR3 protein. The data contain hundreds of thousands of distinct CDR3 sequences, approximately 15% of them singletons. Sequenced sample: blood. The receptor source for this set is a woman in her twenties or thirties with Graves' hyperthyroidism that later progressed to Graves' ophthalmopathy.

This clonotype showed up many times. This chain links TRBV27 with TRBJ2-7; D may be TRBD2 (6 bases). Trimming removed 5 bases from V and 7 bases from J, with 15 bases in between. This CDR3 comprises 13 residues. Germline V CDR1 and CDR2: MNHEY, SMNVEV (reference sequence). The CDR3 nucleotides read TGTGCCAGCAGTGCCCCCGGGGGAGGAGAGCAGTACTTC. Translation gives CASSAPGGGEQYF.

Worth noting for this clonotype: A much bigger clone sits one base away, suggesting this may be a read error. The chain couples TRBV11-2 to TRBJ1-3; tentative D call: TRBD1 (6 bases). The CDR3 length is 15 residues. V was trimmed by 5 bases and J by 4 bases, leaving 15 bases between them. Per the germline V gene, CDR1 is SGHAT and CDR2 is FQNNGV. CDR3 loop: CASSQRGASGNTIYF. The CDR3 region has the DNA TGTGCCAGCAGCCAACGGGGGGCATCCGGAAACACCATATATTTT.

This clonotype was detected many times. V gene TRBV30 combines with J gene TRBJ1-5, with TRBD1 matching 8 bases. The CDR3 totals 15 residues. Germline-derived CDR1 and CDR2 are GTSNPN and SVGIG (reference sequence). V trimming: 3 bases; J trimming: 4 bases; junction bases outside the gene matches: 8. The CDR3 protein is CAWSLGQGRNQPQHF. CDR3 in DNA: TGTGCCTGGAGCCTTGGACAGGGACGTAATCAGCCCCAGCATTTT. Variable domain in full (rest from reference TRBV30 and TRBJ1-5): SQTIHQWPATLVQPVGSPLSLECTVEGTSNPNLYWYRQAAGRGLQLLFYSVGIGQISSEVPQNLSASRPQDRQFILSSKKLLLSDSGFYLCAWSLGQGRNQPQHFGDGTRLSIL.

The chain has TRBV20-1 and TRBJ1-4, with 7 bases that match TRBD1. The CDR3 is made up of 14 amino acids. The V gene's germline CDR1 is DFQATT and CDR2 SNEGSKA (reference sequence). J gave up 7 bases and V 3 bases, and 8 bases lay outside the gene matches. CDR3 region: CSASRQGRPEKLFF. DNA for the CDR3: TGCAGTGCTAGTAGACAGGGTCGTCCTGAAAAACTGTTTTTT.

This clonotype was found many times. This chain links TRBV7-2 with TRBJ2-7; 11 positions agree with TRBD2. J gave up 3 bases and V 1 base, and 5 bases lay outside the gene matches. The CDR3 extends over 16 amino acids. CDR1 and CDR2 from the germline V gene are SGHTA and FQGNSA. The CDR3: CASSLDTSGSVYEQYF. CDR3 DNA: TGTGCCAGCAGCTTAGATACTAGCGGGAGTGTCTACGAGCAGTACTTC.

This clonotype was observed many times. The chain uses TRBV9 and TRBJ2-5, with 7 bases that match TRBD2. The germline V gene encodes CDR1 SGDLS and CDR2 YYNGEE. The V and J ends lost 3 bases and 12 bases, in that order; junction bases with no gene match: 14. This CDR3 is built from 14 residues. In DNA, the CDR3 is TGTGCCAGCAGCGAAGGGGCCATTACCGGGACTAAGTACTTC. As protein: CASSEGAITGTKYF. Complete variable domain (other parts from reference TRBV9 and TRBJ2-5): DSGVTQTPKHLITATGQRVTLRCSPRSGDLSVYWYQQSLDQGLQFLIQYYNGEERAKGNILERFSAQQFPDLHSELNLSSLELGDSALYFCASSEGAITGTKYFGPGTRLLVL.

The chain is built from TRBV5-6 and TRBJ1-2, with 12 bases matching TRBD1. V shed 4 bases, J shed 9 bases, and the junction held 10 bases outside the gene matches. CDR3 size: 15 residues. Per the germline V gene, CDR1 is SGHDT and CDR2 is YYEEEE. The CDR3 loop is CASSIRDRGRLSYTF. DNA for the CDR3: TGTGCCAGCAGCATCCGGGACAGGGGGCGTCTCAGCTACACCTTC.

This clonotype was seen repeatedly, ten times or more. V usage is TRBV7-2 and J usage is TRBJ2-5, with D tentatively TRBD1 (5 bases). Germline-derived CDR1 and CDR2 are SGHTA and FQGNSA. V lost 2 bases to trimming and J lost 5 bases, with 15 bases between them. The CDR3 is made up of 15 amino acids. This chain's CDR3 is CASSLIRQGGETQYF. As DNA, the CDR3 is TGTGCCAGCAGCTTAATCCGGCAGGGTGGTGAGACCCAGTACTTC.

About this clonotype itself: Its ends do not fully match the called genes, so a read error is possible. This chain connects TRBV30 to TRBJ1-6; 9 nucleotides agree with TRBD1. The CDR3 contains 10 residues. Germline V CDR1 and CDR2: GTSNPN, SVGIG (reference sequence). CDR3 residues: CGTGNSPLHF. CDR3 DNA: TGCGGGACAGGGAACTCACCCCTCCACTTT. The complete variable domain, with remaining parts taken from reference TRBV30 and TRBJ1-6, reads SQTIHQWPATLVQPVGSPLSLECTVEGTSNPNLYWYRQAAGRGLQLLFYSVGIGQISSEVPQNLSASRPQDRQFILSSKKLLLSDSGFYLCGTGNSPLHFGNGTRLTVT.

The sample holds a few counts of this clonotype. The CDR3, as DNA: TGTGCTAGTGGTCCCCCAGACGAAAAACTGTTTTTT. This translates into CASGPPDEKLFF. V gene TRBV12-5 combines with J gene TRBJ1-4; no firm D call. The V end was cut by 5 bases, the J end by 8 bases, with 9 bases between. This CDR3 has 12 residues. CDR1 is LGHNT and CDR2 is FRNRAP in the germline V gene.

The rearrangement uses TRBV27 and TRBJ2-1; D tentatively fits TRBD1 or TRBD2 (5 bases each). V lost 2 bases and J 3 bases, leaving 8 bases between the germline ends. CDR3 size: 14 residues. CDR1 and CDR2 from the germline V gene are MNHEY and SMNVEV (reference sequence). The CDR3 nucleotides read TGTGCCAGCAGTTTACTGAGGGGCTACAATGAGCAGTTCTTC. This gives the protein CASSLLRGYNEQFF.

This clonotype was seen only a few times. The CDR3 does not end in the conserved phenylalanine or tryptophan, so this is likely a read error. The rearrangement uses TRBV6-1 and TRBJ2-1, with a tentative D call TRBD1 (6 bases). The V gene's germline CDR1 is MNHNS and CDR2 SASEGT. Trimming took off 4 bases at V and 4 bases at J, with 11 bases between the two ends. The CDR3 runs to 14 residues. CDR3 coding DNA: TGTGCCAGCAGTGTACTCGGACAGTACAATGAGCAGTTCCTC. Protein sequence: CASSVLGQYNEQFL.

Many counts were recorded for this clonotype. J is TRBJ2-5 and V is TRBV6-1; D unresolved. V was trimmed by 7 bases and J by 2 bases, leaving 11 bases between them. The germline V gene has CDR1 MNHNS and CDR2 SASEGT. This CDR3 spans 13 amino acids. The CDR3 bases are TGTGCCAGCACTTACGCGGATCAAGAGACCCAGTACTTC. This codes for CASTYADQETQYF.

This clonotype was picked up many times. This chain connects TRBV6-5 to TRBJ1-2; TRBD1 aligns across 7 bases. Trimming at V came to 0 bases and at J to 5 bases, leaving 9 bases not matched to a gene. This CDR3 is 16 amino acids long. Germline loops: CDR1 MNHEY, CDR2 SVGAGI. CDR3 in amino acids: CASSYSREGAGYGYTF. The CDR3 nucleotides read TGTGCCAGCAGTTACTCGAGGGAGGGGGCCGGGTATGGCTACACCTTC.

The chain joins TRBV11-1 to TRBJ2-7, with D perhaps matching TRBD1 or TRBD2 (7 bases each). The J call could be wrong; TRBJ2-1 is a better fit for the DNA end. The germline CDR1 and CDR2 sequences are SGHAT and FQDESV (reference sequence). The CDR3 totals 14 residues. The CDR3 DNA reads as TGTGCCAGCAGCCGCGGGGGACAGCTCAATGAGCAGTTCTTC. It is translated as CASSRGGQLNEQFF.

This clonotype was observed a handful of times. The CDR3 protein is CASRVETVVAGELFF. For the CDR3, the DNA is TGTGCCAGCAGAGTGGAAACGGTAGTTGCCGGGGAGCTGTTTTTT. The V gene is TRBV11-2, the J gene TRBJ2-2, with unresolved D. The germline V gene encodes CDR1 SGHAT and CDR2 FQNNGV. V was clipped by 6 bases and J by 6 bases, with 17 bases between them. This CDR3 contains 15 residues.

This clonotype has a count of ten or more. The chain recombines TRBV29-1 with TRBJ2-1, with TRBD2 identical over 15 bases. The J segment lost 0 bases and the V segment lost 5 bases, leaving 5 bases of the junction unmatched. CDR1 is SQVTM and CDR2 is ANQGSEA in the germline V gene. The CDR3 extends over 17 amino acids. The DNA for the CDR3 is TGCAGCGTTTTAGGACTAGCGGGAGGGAGCTCCTACAATGAGCAGTTCTTC. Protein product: CSVLGLAGGSSYNEQFF.

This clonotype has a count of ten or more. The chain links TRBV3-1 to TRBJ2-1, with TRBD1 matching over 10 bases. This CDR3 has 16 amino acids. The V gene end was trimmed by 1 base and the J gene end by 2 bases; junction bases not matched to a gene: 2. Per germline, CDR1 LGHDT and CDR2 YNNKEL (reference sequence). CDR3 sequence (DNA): TGTGCCAGCAGCCAAGGGGGGACAGGGGCCTACAATGAGCAGTTCTTC. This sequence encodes CASSQGGTGAYNEQFF.

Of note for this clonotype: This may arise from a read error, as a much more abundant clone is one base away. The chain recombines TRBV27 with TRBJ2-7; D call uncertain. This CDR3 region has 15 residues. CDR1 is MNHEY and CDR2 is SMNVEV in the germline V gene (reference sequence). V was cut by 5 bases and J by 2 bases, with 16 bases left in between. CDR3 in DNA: TGTGCCAGCAGTCCCCACTGGGGTAGCCCCTACGAGCAGTACTTC. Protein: CASSPHWGSPYEQYF.

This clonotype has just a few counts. The chain's CDR3 is CSARPGLAAYEQYF. The CDR3, as DNA: TGCAGTGCTAGACCGGGACTAGCGGCCTACGAGCAGTACTTC. This chain links TRBV20-1 with TRBJ2-7, with TRBD2 matching over 11 bases. V was pared by 2 bases and J by 2 bases, with 2 bases of the junction left unmatched. Germline lookup yields CDR1 DFQATT and CDR2 SNEGSKA (reference sequence). The CDR3 covers 14 residues.

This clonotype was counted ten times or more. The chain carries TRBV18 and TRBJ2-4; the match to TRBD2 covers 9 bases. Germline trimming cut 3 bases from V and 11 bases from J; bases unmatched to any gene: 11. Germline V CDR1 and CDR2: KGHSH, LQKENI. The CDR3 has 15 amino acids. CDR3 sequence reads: CASSPREAGGEFQYF. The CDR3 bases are TGTGCCAGCTCACCTCGAGAAGCGGGAGGCGAATTTCAGTACTTC.

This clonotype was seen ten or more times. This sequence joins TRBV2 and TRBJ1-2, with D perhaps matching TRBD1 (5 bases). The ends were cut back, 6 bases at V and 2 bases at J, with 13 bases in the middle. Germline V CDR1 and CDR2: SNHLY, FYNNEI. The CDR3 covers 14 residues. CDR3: CASRFGTANYGYTF. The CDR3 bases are TGTGCCAGCAGGTTCGGGACGGCGAACTATGGCTACACCTTC.

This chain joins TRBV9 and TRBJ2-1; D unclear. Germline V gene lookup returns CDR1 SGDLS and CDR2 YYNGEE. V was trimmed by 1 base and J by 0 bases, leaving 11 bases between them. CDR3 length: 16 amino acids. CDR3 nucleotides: TGTGCCAGCAGCGTACCCGGGTCTTCCTCCTACAATGAGCAGTTCTTC. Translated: CASSVPGSSSYNEQFF.

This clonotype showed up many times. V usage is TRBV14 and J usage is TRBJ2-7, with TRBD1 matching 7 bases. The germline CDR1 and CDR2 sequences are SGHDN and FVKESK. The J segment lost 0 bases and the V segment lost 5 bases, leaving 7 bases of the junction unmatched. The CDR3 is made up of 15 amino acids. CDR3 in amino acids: CASSWGQPSSYEQYF. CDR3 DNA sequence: TGTGCCAGCAGCTGGGGACAGCCGAGCTCCTACGAGCAGTACTTC. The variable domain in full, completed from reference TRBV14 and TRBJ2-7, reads EAGVTQFPSHSVIEKGQTVTLRCDPISGHDNLYWYRRVMGKEIKFLLHFVKESKQDESGMPNNRFLAERTGGTYSTLKVQPAELEDSGVYFCASSWGQPSSYEQYFGPGTRLTVT.

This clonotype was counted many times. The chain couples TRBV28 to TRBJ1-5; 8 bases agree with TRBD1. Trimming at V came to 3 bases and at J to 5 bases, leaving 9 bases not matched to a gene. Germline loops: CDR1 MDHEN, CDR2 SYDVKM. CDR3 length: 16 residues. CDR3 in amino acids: CASSLGGRGPDQPQHF. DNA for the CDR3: TGTGCCAGCAGTTTGGGGGGCAGGGGGCCTGATCAGCCCCAGCATTTT.

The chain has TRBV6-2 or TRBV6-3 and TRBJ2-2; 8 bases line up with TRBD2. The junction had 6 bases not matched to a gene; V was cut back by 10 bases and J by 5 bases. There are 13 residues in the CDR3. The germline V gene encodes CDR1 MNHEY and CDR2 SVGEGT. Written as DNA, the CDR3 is TGTGCCATCGGAGCGGGAGAAACCGGGGAGCTGTTTTTT. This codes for CAIGAGETGELFF.

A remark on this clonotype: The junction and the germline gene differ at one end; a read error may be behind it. CDR3 sequence reads: CASTNGIGEQFF. CDR3 DNA sequence: TGTGCTAGCACCAACGGCATAGGTGAGCAGTTCTTC. This chain links TRBV7-7 with TRBJ2-1; D uncertain. Germline V gene data show CDR1 as SSHAT and CDR2 as FNYEAQ (reference sequence). This CDR3 is 12 amino acids long.

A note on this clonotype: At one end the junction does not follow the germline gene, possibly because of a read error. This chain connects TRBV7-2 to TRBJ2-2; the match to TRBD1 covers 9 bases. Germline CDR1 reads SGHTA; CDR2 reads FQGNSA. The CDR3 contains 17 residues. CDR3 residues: CASSQVPGQGFTGELFF. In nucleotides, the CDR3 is TGCGCCAGCAGCCAAGTCCCGGGACAGGGTTTCACCGGGGAGCTGTTTTTT. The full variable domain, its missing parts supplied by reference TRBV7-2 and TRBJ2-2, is GAGVSQSPSNKVTEKGKDVELRCDPISGHTALYWYRQSLGQGLEFLIYFQGNSAPDKSGLPSDRFSAERTGGSVSTLTIQRTQQEDSAVYLCASSQVPGQGFTGELFFGEGSRLTVL.

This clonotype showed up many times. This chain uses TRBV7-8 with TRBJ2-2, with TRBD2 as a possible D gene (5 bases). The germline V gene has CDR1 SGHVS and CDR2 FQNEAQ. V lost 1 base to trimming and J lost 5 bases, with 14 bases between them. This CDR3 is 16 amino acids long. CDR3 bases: TGTGCCAGCAGCTTAGTGGCGGTAGCGTGGACCGGGGAGCTGTTTTTT. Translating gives CASSLVAVAWTGELFF.

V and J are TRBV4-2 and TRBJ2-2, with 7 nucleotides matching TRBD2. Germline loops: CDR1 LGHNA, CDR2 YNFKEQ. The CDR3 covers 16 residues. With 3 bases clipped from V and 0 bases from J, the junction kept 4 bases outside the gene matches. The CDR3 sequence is CASSQGDYTNTGELFF. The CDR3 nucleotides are TGTGCCAGCAGCCAGGGGGACTACACGAACACCGGGGAGCTGTTTTTT.

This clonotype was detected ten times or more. The CDR3 spells CAIANHYEQYF. For the CDR3, the DNA is TGTGCCATCGCAAATCACTACGAGCAGTACTTC. The rearrangement uses TRBV6-2 or TRBV6-3 and TRBJ2-7; D is undetermined. V shed 10 bases and J shed 3 bases, with 10 bases lying between them. Germline-derived CDR1 and CDR2 are MNHEY and SVGEGT. This CDR3 region has 11 residues.